The rows below give T cell receptor beta chains drawn from one sample of a study of CD8+ T cells in alopecia areata. Assay: immunoSEQ multiplex PCR; the TCRdb copy retains only in-frame clones and omits some. Among 110,000 to 150,000 clones listed, about 59% were seen once. The starting material was CD8+ T cells sorted from blood, obtained at week 4, from a patient treated with tofacitinib. The receptors shown here come from a human donor with alopecia areata. The CDR3 runs from the conserved cysteine through the conserved F or W. D genes are given only for firm matches.

J gene	V gene	D gene	CDR3 protein
TRBJ2-3	TRBV5-1	NA	CASSPPGAVMDTQYF
TRBJ2-7	TRBV27	NA	CASSLWGVGDEQYF
TRBJ1-1	TRBV2	NA	CASARYTEAFF
TRBJ2-7	TRBV18	NA	CASSPPADYEQYF
TRBJ2-1	TRBV7-9	NA	CATPGAMDEQFF
TRBJ2-7	TRBV14	NA	CASSQRRDSYEQYF
TRBJ2-5	TRBV6-6	NA	CASSSDWEETQYF
TRBJ2-1	TRBV29-1	TRBD2	CSVPWGGNEQFF
TRBJ2-7	TRBV27	NA	CASSFHGSYEQYF
TRBJ2-3	TRBV7-9	TRBD2	CASSSLGLAVTDTQYF
TRBJ2-5	TRBV5-6	NA	CASRFSTSPSQYF
TRBJ2-7	TRBV29-1	NA	CSVYGYEQYF
TRBJ1-5	TRBV2	TRBD1	CASSIRGQGLYSNQPQHF
TRBJ2-2	TRBV7-9	NA	CASSLQGRYTGELFF
TRBJ1-4	TRBV7-9	NA	CASSLALEGVNEKLFF
TRBJ2-5	TRBV7-9	NA	CASLGLQETQYF
TRBJ2-1	TRBV29-1	NA	CSVEDVLGSDEQFF
TRBJ2-1	TRBV7-6	TRBD2	CASSRGTSGGAYNEQFF
TRBJ1-2	TRBV2	NA	CASSEATADYGYTF
TRBJ2-5	TRBV5-1	NA	CASSLASPTLYSQETQYF
TRBJ2-6	TRBV6-5	NA	CASSSFVAGANVLTF
TRBJ2-1	TRBV4-3	NA	CASSQGNRADEQFF
TRBJ2-7	TRBV4-1	TRBD2	CASSQGRGSPYEQYF
TRBJ1-2	TRBV6-5	TRBD1	CASSYPRTGGDYGYTF
TRBJ2-7	TRBV30	NA	CAWRITGSYEQYF
TRBJ1-6	TRBV2	NA	CASSDKYNSPLHF
TRBJ2-7	TRBV25-1	NA	CASTQGEGATAYEQYF
TRBJ1-1	TRBV29-1	TRBD1	CSVLGQGNTEAFF
TRBJ1-1	TRBV5-1	NA	CASSLTGYTEAFF
TRBJ2-7	TRBV7-9	NA	CASSPDRPYEQYF
TRBJ2-3	TRBV7-9	TRBD2	CASSLYSGGEDTQYF
TRBJ2-3	TRBV5-1	TRBD2	CASSLAGGRTDTQYF
TRBJ2-5	TRBV14	NA	CASSQDLQETQYF
TRBJ2-1	TRBV13	NA	CASVSRIVDEQFF
TRBJ2-7	TRBV29-1	NA	CSVVGTRHYEQYF
TRBJ2-7	TRBV6-5	NA	CASSFGREQYF
TRBJ2-7	TRBV7-9	NA	CASSLGGGHEQYF
TRBJ2-2	TRBV6-5	NA	CASSYSNTGELFF
TRBJ2-7	TRBV18	TRBD1	CASSPRGTGAPPPYEQYF
TRBJ1-1	TRBV7-9	NA	CASSPKVQGRNFGEAFF
TRBJ2-7	TRBV6-5	NA	CASGGGGFYEQYF
TRBJ2-7	TRBV4-2	NA	CASSNRDTSYEQYF
TRBJ1-3	TRBV2	NA	CASSESADGNTIYF
TRBJ1-6	TRBV27	NA	CASSFGTPPSPLHF
TRBJ1-2	TRBV29-1	TRBD1	CSAGTGGYYGYTF
TRBJ1-2	TRBV13	NA	CASSPPSVGGYGYTF
TRBJ2-1	TRBV7-2	TRBD1	CASSVRGPYNEQFF
TRBJ1-4	TRBV6-5	NA	CASTTGRTAEKLFF
TRBJ1-1	TRBV7-9	TRBD1	CASSSPRTGPGRAFF
TRBJ2-7	TRBV5-6	NA	CASSLNRDPYEQYF
TRBJ2-1	TRBV27	NA	CASSVTAPLYEQFF
TRBJ2-3	TRBV4-2	TRBD2	CASSQDFSGGADTQYF
TRBJ2-7	TRBV4-2	NA	CASSQDEGTYEQYF
TRBJ1-2	TRBV4-1	NA	CASSQVVSTIGYTF
TRBJ2-2	TRBV29-1	NA	CSVNTGELFF
TRBJ2-4	TRBV7-9	NA	CASSLNPSGNIQYF
TRBJ1-5	TRBV4-1	TRBD1	CASSQGDGQVNQPQHF